This TCR beta chain was documented in a study of response to subunit inactivated influenza vaccine. Via MiXCR, TCRdb re-called the RT-PCR reads, giving one row per CDR3 protein. The sample includes 500,000 to 600,000 distinct CDR3 sequences, over 10% of them seen just once. Trimming removed 6 bases at V and 4 bases at J, with 18 bases between. The CDR3 contains 14 residues. From germline, CDR1 is DFQATT and CDR2 SNEGSKA (reference sequence). The specimen comprised PBMCs from blood, sampled about 40 days after vaccination. The source of this sequence is a middle-aged man who received an inactivated influenza vaccine. This chain uses TRBV20-1 with TRBJ1-2, with D possibly being TRBD1 (5 bases). As DNA, the CDR3 is TGCAGTGCCAGGATGGACAAGAGCTTCTATGGCTACACCTTC. Protein: CSARMDKSFYGYTF.